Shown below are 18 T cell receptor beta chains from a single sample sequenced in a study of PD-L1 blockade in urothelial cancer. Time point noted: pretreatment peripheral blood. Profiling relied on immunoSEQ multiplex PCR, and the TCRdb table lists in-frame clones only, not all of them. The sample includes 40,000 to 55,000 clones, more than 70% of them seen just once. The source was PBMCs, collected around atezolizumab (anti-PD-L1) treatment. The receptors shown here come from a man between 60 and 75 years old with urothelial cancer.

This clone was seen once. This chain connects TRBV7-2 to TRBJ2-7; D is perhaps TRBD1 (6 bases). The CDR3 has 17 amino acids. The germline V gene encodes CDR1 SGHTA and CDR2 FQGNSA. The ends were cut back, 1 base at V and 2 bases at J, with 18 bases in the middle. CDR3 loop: CASSLVSFPGVAYEQYF. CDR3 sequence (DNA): TGTGCCAGCAGCTTAGTTAGTTTCCCAGGGGTTGCCTACGAGCAGTACTTC.

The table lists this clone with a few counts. The DNA for the CDR3 is TGTGCCAGCAGCCCTACCTGGGCTCAGCCCCAGCATTTT. Translation: CASSPTWAQPQHF. The chain employs TRBV6-5 and TRBJ1-5; D is unclear. V was clipped by 6 bases and J by 6 bases, with 12 bases between them. The length of the CDR3 is 13 residues. Germline V gene sequence: CDR1 MNHEY, CDR2 SVGAGI.

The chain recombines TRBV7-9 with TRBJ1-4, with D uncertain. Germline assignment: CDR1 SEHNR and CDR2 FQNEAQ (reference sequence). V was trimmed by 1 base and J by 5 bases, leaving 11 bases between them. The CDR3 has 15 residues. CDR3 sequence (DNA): TGTGCCAGCAGCTTAGGTGGACTTAACAATGAAAAACTGTTTTTT. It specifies CASSLGGLNNEKLFF.

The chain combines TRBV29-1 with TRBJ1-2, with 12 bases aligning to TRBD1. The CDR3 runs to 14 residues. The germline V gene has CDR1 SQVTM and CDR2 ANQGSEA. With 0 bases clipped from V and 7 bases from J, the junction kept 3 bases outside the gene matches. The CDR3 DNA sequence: TGCAGCGTTGAAGAATGGGACAGGGGGCTTGGCTACACCTTC. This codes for CSVEEWDRGLGYTF. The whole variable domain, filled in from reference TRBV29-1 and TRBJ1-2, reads SAVISQKPSRDICQRGTSLTIQCQVDSQVTMMFWYRQQPGQSLTLIATANQGSEATYESGFVIDKFPISRPNLTFSTLTVSNMSPEDSSIYLCSVEEWDRGLGYTFGSGTRLTVV.

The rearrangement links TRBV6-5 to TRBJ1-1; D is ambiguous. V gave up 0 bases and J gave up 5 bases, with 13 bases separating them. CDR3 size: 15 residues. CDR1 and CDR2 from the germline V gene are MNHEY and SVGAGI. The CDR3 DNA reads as TGTGCCAGCAGTTACTCGAGTACAGCTCAGACTGAAGCTTTCTTT. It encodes CASSYSSTAQTEAFF.

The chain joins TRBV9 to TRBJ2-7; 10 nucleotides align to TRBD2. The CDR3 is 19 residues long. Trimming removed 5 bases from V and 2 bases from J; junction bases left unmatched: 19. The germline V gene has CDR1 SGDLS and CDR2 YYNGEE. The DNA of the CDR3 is TGTGCCAGCAGAATAAGCGGGGGGGCATCCGGACCTTTTACCTACGAGCAGTACTTC. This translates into CASRISGGASGPFTYEQYF.

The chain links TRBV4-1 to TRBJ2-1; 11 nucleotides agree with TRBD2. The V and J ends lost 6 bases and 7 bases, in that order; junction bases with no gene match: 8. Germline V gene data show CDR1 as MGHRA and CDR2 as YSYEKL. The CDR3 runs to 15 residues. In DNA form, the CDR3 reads TGCGCCAGCAGTCCCGGACTAGCGGGTCGGAATGAGCAGTTCTTC. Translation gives CASSPGLAGRNEQFF.

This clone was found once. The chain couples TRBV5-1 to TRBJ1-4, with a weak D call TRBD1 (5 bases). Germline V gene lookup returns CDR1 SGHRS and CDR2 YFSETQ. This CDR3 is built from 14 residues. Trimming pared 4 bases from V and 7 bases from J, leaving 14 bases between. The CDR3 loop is CASSNTGASEKLFF. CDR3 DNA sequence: TGCGCCAGCAGCAACACAGGTGCCAGTGAAAAACTGTTTTTT.

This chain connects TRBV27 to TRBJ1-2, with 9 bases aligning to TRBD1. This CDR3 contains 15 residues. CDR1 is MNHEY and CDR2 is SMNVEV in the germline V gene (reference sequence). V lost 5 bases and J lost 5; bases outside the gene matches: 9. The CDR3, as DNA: TGTGCCAGCAGTCCCCGGACAGGGGAAATTTATGGCTACACCTTC. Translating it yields CASSPRTGEIYGYTF.

The CDR3 DNA follows: TGCGCCAGCAGCGACGGGGGGGGCCCGGGAGATACGCAGTATTTT. It is translated as CASSDGGGPGDTQYF. V is TRBV5-1 and J is TRBJ2-3; 8 bases are a match to TRBD2. This CDR3 comprises 15 residues. The J segment lost 5 bases and the V segment lost 4 bases, leaving 9 bases of the junction unmatched. Germline CDR1 reads SGHRS; CDR2 reads YFSETQ.

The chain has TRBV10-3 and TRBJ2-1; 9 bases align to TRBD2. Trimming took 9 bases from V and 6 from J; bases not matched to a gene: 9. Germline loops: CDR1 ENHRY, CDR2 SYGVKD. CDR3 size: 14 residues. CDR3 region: CAIGSGSRGNEQFF. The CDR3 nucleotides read TGTGCCATAGGTAGCGGGAGCAGGGGCAATGAGCAGTTCTTC.

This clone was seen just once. CDR3 amino acids: CASSLGPGPGESNEQFF. DNA for the CDR3: TGCGCCAGCAGCTTGGGACCAGGCCCGGGGGAGAGTAATGAGCAGTTCTTC. The genes are TRBV5-1 and TRBJ2-1, with D perhaps matching TRBD2 (6 bases). Germline V CDR1 and CDR2: SGHRS, YFSETQ. V lost 0 bases and J lost 7, with 20 bases in between. This CDR3 has 17 residues.

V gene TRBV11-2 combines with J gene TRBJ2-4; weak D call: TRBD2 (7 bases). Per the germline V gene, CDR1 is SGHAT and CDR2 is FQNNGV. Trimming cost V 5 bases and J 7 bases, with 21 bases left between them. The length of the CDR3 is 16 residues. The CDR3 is CASSKRGGRIVNIQYF. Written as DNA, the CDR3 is TGTGCCAGCAGCAAGAGGGGGGGGAGGATTGTGAACATTCAGTACTTC.

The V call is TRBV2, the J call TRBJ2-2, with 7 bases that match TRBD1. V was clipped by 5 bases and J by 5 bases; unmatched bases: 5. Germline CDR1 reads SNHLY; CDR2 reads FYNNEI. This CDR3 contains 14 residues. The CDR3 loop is CASSPGQWTGELFF. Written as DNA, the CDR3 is TGTGCCAGCAGTCCGGGACAGTGGACCGGGGAGCTGTTTTTT.

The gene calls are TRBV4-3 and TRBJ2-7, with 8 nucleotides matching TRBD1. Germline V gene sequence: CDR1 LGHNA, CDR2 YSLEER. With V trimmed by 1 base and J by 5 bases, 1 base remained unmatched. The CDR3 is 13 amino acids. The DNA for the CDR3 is TGCGCCAGCAGCCAAGCAGGGGGCCACGAGCAGTACTTC. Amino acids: CASSQAGGHEQYF.

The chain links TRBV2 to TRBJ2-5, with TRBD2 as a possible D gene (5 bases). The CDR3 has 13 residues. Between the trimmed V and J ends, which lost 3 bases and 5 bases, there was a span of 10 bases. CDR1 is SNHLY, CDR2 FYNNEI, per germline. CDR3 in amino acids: CASSERGFETQYF. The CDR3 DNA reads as TGTGCCAGCAGTGAGCGAGGGTTTGAGACCCAGTACTTC.

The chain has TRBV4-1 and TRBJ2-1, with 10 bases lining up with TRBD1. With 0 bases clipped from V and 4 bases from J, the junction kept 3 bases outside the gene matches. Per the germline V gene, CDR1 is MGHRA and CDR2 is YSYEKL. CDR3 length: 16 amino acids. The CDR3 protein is CASSQDMDRGYNEQFF. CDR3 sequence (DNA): TGCGCCAGCAGCCAAGATATGGACAGGGGGTACAATGAGCAGTTCTTC.

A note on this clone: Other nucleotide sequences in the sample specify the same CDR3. The CDR3 DNA is TGCGCCAGCAAAGGAGGGACAGGGAGCTACGAGCAGTACTTC. Its translation is CASKGGTGSYEQYF. The chain has TRBV5-1 and TRBJ2-7, with 9 bases matching TRBD1. The length of the CDR3 is 14 residues. Germline CDR1 reads SGHRS; CDR2 reads YFSETQ. J gave up 3 bases and V 6 bases, and 7 bases lay outside the gene matches.